The entry that follows covers one TCR beta chain sequence. V shed 5 bases and J shed 3 bases, with 9 bases lying between them. This CDR3 comprises 12 residues. Per the germline V gene, CDR1 is SGHKS and CDR2 is YYEKEE (reference sequence). Treatment noted: around 19 received Ad26.COV2.S at low or high dose, single or two shots; roughly five received placebo; per-sample allocation not given. On day 63 after the first injection, vaccine and placebo recipients gave samples. This sample was taken from a study of Ad26.COV2.S vaccination and SARS-CoV-2 variants. Clones were sequenced by immunoSEQ multiplex PCR, and TCRdb holds only the in-frame ones, with some missing. The sample contains 350,000 to 500,000 clones, 90% of which appear only once.

This rearrangement joins TRBV5-5 to TRBJ2-7, with D tentatively TRBD1 (5 bases). The specimen comprised peripheral blood, sampled in a trial of Ad26.COV2.S vaccine versus placebo. The receptor comes from a person aged 18-65 years who received the Ad26.COV2.S COVID-19 vaccine or a placebo. CDR3 in amino acids: CASRADSYEQYF. The DNA for the CDR3 is TGTGCCAGCAGGGCAGACAGCTACGAGCAGTACTTC.